The clone carrying this T cell receptor (beta chain) has more than one count but fewer than ten. Unique molecular identifiers tagged the TCRbeta library. TCRdb re-analysed the PCR reads in MiXCR, keeping a single row per CDR3 protein. The table includes approximately 590,000 distinct CDR3 sequences, 8% to 11% detected once. The V and J ends lost 3 bases and 4 bases respectively, with 11 bases between them. This CDR3 contains 14 residues. Germline CDR1 and CDR2: SEHNR and FQNEAQ (reference sequence). These data are taken from a study of T-cell reconstitution after alpha-beta-depleted transplantation in children.

The sample consisted of PBMCs from the stem cell graft donor, taken from the stem cell graft. This clonotype originated in a human donor who donated a stem cell graft to a child with acute myeloid leukemia. The rearrangement joins TRBV7-9 to TRBJ2-3, with D maybe TRBD1 (6 bases). In DNA, the CDR3 is TGTGCCAGCAGCTTTCAACAGGGCGCAGATACGCAGTATTTT. It translates to CASSFQQGADTQYF.